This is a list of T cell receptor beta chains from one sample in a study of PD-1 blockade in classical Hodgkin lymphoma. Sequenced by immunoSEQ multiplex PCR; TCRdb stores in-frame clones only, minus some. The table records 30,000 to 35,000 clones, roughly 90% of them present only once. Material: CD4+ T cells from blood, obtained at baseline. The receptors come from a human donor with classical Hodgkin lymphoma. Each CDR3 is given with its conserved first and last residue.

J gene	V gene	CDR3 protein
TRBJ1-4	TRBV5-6	CASSLLNAKGGEKLFF
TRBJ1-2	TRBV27	CASSLGTGGYTF
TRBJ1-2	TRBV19	CASMSWDREGYTF
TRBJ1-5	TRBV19	CASSIEGWNNQPQHF
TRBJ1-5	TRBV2	CASSVGYQPQHF
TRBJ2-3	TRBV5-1	CASSLAGGRTDTQYF
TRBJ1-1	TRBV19	CASRWSRGYGAFF
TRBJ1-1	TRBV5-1	CASSFQPGLHTEAFF
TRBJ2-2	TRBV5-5	CASSAGLPGELFF
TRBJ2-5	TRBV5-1	CASSLMTGAFQETQYF
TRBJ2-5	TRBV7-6	CASSAPQTGGGETQYF
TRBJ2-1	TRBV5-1	CASSLRAGSSYNEQFF
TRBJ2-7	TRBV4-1	CASSRGLVSYEQYF
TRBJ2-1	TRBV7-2	CASSLDYPGQGAWNEQFF
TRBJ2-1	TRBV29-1	CSVLTGPLNNEQFF
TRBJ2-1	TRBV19	CASSMNTGTPSYNEQFF
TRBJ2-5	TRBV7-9	CASTTPRTGRPETQYF
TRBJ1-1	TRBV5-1	CASSPGTGAVTEAFF
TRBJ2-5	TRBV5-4	CASSSKQGAGETQYF
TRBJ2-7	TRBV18	CASSPLIQGASYEQYF
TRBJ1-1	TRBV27	CASSLGQYTEAFF
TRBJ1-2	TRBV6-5	CASSQSGGNGYTF
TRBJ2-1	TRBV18	CASLSSTSGRGNEQFF
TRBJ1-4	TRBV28	CASRINVNEKLFF
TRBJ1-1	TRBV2	CASSARDRGGTEAFF
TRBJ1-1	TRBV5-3	CARREGAFF
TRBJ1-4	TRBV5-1	CASSRPQGANEKLFF
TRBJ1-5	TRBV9	CASSAGTGGGGQPQHF
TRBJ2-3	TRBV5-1	CASSLAGSGRFPDTQYF
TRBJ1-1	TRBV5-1	CASRYDTGGPTEAFF
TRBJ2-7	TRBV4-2	CASSQGAGPFGGNEQYF
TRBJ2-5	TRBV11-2	CASSFAETQYF
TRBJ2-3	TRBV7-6	CASSLGGAGVGTDTQYF